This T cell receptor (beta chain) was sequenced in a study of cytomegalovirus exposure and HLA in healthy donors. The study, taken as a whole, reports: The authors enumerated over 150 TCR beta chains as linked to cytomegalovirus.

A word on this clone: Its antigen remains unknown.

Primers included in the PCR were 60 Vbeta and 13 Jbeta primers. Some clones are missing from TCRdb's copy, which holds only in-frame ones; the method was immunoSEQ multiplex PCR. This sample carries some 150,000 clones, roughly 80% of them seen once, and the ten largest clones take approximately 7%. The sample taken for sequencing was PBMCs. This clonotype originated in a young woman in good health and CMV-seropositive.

The CDR3: CASSVGPGHYEQYF. The CDR3 nucleotides read TGTGCCAGCAGCGTAGGTCCCGGACACTACGAGCAGTACTTC. This chain connects TRBV9 to TRBJ2-7; perhaps TRBD1 as D (5 bases). The V gene lost 0 bases and the J gene lost 3 bases, with 10 bases spanning the gap. This CDR3 region has 14 residues. Germline V gene lookup returns CDR1 SGDLS and CDR2 YYNGEE.